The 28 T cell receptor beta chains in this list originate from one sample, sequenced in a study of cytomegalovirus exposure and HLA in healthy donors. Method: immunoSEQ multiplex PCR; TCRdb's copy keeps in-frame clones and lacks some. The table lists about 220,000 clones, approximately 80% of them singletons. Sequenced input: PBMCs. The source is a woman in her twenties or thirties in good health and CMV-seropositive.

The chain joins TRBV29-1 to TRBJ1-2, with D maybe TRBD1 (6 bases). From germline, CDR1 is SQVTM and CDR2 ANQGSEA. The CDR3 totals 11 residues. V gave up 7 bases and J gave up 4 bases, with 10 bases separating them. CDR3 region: CSAGQSYGYTF. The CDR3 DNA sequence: TGCAGCGCCGGACAGAGCTATGGCTACACCTTC. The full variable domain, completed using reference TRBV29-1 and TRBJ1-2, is SAVISQKPSRDICQRGTSLTIQCQVDSQVTMMFWYRQQPGQSLTLIATANQGSEATYESGFVIDKFPISRPNLTFSTLTVSNMSPEDSSIYLCSAGQSYGYTFGSGTRLTVV.

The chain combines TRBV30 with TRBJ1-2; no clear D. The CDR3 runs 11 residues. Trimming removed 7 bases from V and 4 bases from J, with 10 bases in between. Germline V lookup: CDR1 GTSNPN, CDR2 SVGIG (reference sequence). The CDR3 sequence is CASSDFYGYTF. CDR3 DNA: TGTGCCTCCTCGGACTTCTATGGCTACACCTTC.

CDR3 region: CASSLQGVNQPQHF. The CDR3 region has the DNA TGTGCCAGCAGCTTACAGGGGGTCAATCAGCCCCAGCATTTT. The V and J genes are TRBV5-6 and TRBJ1-5; 8 positions agree with TRBD1. The CDR3 consists of 14 residues. Per germline, CDR1 SGHDT and CDR2 YYEEEE. V shed 2 bases and J 3 bases; nucleotides not matched to a gene: 1.

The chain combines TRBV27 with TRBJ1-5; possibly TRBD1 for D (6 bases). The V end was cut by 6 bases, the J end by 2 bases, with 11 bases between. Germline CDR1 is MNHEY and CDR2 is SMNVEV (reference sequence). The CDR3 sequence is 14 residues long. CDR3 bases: TGTGCCAGCAGCGAACAGGGCGGCAATCAGCCCCAGCATTTT. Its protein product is CASSEQGGNQPQHF.

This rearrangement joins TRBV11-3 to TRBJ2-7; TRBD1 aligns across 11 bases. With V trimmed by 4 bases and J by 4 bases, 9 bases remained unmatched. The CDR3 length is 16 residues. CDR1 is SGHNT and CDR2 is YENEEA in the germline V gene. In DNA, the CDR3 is TGTGCCAGCAGCTCCCTCCGGGACAGGGGGTCTTACGAGCAGTACTTC. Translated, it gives CASSSLRDRGSYEQYF. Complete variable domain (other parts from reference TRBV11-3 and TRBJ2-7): EAGVVQSPRYKIIEKKQPVAFWCNPISGHNTLYWYLQNLGQGPELLIRYENEEAVDDSQLPKDRFSAERLKGVDSTLKIQPAELGDSAVYLCASSSLRDRGSYEQYFGPGTRLTVT.

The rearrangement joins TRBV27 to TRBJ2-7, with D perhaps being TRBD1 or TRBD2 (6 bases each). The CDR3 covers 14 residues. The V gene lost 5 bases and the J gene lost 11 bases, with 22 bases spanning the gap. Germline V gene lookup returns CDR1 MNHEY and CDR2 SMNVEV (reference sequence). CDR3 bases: TGTGCCAGCAGTATGGGACTCAGGACAGAAAAAAAGTACTTC. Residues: CASSMGLRTEKKYF.

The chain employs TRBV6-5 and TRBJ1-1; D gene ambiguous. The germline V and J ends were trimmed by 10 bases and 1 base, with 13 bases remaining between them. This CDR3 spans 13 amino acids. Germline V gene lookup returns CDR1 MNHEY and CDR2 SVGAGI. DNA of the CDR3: TGTGCCACCTATAGGAGCAGGAACACTGAAGCTTTCTTT. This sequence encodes CATYRSRNTEAFF.

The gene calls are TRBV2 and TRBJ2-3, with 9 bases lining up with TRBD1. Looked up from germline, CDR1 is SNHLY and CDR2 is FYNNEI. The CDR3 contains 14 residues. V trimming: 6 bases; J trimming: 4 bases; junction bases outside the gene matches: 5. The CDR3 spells CASRAGQGPDTQYF. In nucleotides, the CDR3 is TGTGCCAGCAGGGCGGGACAGGGCCCAGATACGCAGTATTTT.

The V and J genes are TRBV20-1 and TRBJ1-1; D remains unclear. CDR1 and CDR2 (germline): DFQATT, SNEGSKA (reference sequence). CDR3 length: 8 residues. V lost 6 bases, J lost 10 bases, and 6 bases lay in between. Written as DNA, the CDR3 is TGCAGTGCGGCTTTAGCTTTCTTT. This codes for CSAALAFF.

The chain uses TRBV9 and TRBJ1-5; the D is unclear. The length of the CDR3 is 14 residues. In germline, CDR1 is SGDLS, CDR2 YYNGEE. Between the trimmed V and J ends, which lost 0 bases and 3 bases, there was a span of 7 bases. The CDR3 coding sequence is TGTGCCAGCAGCGTAGGACCGATCAATCAGCCCCAGCATTTT. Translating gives CASSVGPINQPQHF.

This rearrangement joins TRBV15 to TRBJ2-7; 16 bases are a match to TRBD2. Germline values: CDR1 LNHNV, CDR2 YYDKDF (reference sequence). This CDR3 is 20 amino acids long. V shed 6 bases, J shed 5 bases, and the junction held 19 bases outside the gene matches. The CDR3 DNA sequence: TGTGCCACCAGTCGCCTATCCGGGACTAGCGGGAGGGGAGGGTTGAACGAGCAGTACTTC. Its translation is CATSRLSGTSGRGGLNEQYF.

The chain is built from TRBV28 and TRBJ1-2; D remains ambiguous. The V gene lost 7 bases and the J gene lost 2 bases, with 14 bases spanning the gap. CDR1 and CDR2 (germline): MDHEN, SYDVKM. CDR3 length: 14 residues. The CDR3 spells CASTTSPKNYGYTF. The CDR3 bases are TGTGCCAGCACGACGTCCCCCAAGAACTATGGCTACACCTTC.

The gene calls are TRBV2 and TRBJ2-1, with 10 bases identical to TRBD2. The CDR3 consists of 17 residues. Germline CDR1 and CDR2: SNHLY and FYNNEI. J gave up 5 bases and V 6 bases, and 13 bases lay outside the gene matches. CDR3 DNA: TGTGCCAGCAGCCGAGAAAAAACTAGCGGGACGAACAATGAGCAGTTCTTC. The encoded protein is CASSREKTSGTNNEQFF.

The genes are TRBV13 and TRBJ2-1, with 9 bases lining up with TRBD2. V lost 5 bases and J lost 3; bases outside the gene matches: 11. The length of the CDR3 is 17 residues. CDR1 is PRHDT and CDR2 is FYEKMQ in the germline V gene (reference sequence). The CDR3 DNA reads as TGTGCCAGCAGCAGTACGACCGGGACTAGCCTCTACAATGAGCAGTTCTTC. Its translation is CASSSTTGTSLYNEQFF.

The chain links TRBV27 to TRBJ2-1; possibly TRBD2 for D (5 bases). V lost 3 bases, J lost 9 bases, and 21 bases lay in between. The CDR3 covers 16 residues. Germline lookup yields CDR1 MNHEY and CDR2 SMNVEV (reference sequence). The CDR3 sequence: CASSFSPTTPGGEQFF. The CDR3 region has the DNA TGTGCCAGCAGTTTCTCCCCGACTACTCCCGGAGGTGAGCAGTTCTTC.

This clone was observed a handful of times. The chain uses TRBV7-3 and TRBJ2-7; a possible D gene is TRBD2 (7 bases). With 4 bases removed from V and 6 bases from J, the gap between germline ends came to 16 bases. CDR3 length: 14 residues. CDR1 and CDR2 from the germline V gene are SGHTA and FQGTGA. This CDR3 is CASSSTGLVSEQYF. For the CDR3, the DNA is TGTGCCAGCAGCTCGACAGGACTAGTTAGCGAGCAGTACTTC.

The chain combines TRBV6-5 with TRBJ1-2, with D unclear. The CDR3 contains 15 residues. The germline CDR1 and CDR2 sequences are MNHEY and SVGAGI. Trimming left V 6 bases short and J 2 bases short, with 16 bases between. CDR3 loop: CASSPFLTGNYGYTF. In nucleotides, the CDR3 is TGTGCCAGCAGCCCTTTTCTTACGGGGAACTATGGCTACACCTTC.

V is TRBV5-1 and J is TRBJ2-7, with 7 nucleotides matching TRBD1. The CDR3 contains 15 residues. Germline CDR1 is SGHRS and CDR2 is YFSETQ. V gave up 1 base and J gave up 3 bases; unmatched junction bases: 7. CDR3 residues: CASSLSVTGYYEQYF. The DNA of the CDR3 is TGCGCCAGCAGCTTGAGCGTGACAGGGTACTACGAGCAGTACTTC.

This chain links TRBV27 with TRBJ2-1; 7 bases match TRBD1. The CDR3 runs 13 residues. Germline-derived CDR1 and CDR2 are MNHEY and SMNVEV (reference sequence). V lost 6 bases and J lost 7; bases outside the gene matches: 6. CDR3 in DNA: TGTGCCAGCAGAGAGGGGGCGATTAATGAGCAGTTCTTC. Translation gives CASREGAINEQFF.

CDR3 sequence reads: CASSRLTNEKLFF. In nucleotides, the CDR3 is TGCGCCAGCAGCCGGTTAACTAATGAAAAACTGTTTTTT. The chain links TRBV5-1 to TRBJ1-4; D is ambiguous. The CDR3 totals 13 residues. Germline CDR1 and CDR2: SGHRS and YFSETQ. V dropped 4 bases and J dropped 1 base, with 5 bases sitting between them. Full variable domain (remainder filled in from reference TRBV5-1 and TRBJ1-4): KAGVTQTPRYLIKTRGQQVTLSCSPISGHRSVSWYQQTPGQGLQFLFEYFSETQRNKGNFPGRFSGRQFSNSRSEMNVSTLELGDSALYLCASSRLTNEKLFFGSGTQLSVL.

This CDR3 reads CASSPRFSGIYEQYF. DNA of the CDR3: TGTGCCAGCAGTCCCCGGTTTAGCGGGATCTACGAGCAGTACTTC. The gene calls are TRBV6-5 and TRBJ2-7; 8 bases align to TRBD2. The V segment lost 5 bases and the J segment 3 bases; nucleotides outside the gene matches: 9. The CDR3 consists of 15 residues. CDR1 is MNHEY, CDR2 SVGAGI, per germline.

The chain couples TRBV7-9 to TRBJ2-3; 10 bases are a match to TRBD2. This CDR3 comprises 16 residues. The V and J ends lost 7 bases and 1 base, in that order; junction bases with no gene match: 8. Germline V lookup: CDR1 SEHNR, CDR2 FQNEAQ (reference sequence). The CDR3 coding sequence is TGTGCCAGCATCTATACCGGACTAGCGGGCACAGATACGCAGTATTTT. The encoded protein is CASIYTGLAGTDTQYF. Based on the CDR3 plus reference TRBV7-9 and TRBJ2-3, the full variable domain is DTGVSQNPRHKITKRGQNVTFRCDPISEHNRLYWYRQTLGQGPEFLTYFQNEAQLEKSRLLSDRFSAERPKGSFSTLEIQRTEQGDSAMYLCASIYTGLAGTDTQYFGPGTRLTVL.

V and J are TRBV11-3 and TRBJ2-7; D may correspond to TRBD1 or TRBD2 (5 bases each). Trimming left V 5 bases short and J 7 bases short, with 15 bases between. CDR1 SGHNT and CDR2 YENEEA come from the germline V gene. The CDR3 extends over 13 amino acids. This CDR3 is CASSRDQSSEQYF. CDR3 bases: TGTGCCAGCAGCCGGGACCAAAGCTCGGAGCAGTACTTC.

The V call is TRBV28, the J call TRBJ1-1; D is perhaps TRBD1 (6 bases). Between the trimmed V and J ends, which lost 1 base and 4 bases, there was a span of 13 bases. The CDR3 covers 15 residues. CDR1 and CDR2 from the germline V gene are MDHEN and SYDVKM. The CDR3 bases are TGTGCCAGCAGTTTATTCGAGCCGGGGGCCACTGAAGCTTTCTTT. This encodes CASSLFEPGATEAFF.

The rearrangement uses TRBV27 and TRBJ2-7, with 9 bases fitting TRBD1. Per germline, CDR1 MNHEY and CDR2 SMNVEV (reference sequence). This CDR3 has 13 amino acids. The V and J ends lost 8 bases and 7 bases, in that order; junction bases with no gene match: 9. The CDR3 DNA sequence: TGTGCCAGCGCCGGGACAGGGCTGCATGAGCAGTACTTC. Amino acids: CASAGTGLHEQYF.

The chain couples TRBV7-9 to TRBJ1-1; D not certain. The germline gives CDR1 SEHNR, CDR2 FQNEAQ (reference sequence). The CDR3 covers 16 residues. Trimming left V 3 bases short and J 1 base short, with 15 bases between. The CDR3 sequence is CASSLGSTTGNTEAFF. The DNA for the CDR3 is TGTGCCAGCAGCTTGGGCAGTACCACCGGGAACACTGAAGCTTTCTTT. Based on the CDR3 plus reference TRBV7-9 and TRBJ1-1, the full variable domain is DTGVSQNPRHKITKRGQNVTFRCDPISEHNRLYWYRQTLGQGPEFLTYFQNEAQLEKSRLLSDRFSAERPKGSFSTLEIQRTEQGDSAMYLCASSLGSTTGNTEAFFGQGTRLTVV.

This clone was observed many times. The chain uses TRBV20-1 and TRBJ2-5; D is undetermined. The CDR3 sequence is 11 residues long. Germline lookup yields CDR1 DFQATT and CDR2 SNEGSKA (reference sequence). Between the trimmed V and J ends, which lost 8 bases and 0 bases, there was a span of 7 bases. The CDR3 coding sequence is TGCAGTCCAGAGGACCAAGAGACCCAGTACTTC. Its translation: CSPEDQETQYF.

The CDR3 region has the DNA TGTGCCATCAGTGGATCGCGGGAGAGGGCCTACGAGCAGTACTTC. This gives the protein CAISGSRERAYEQYF. The chain has TRBV10-3 and TRBJ2-7; 7 bases are a match to TRBD2. With V trimmed by 4 bases and J by 2 bases, 8 bases remained unmatched. CDR3 size: 15 residues. Germline V gene sequence: CDR1 ENHRY, CDR2 SYGVKD.